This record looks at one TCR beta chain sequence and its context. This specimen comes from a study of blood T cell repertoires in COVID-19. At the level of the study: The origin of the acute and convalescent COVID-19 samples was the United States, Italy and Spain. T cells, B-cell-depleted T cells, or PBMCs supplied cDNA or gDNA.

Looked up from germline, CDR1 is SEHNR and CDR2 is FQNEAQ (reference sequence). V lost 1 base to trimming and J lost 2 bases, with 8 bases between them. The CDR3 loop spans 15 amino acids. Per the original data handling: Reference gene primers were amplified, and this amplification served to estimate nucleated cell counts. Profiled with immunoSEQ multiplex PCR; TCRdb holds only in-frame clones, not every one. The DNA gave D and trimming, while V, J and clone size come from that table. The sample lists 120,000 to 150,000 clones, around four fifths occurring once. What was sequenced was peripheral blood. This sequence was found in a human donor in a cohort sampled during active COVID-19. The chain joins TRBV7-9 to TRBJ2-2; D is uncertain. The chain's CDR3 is CASSLGHSNTGELFF. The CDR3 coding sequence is TGTGCCAGCAGCTTAGGCCACTCTAACACCGGGGAGCTGTTTTTT.